The next 31 T cell receptor beta chains were all read from a single sample in a study of blood T cell repertoires in COVID-19. Using immunoSEQ multiplex PCR, the repertoire was profiled, and TCRdb retains in-frame clones only, with some absent. Of roughly 300,000 clones listed, 80% to 90% were seen once; the top ten hold roughly 9.4%. Sequenced input: peripheral blood. The receptors shown here come from a woman aged 45-59 years who had recovered from COVID-19.

The chain employs TRBV25-1 and TRBJ1-2; D is possibly TRBD1 (6 bases). The CDR3 loop spans 16 amino acids. V was shortened by 0 bases and J by 2 bases, with 13 bases between the two germline ends. CDR1 MGHDK and CDR2 SYGVNS come from the germline V gene. This chain's CDR3 is CASSEYGGHQNYGYTF. In DNA, the CDR3 is TGTGCCAGCAGTGAATATGGGGGACACCAGAACTATGGCTACACCTTC.

The chain links TRBV15 to TRBJ2-7; 9 bases map to TRBD1. There are 15 residues in the CDR3. The ends lost 5 bases at V and 0 bases at J; junction bases unmatched: 5. CDR1 LNHNV and CDR2 YYDKDF come from the germline V gene (reference sequence). CDR3 loop: CATSLGTGYSYEQYF. CDR3 nucleotide sequence: TGTGCCACCAGCCTAGGGACAGGGTACTCCTACGAGCAGTACTTC.

This chain joins TRBV4-3 and TRBJ2-6; D perhaps matches TRBD1 (6 bases). The CDR3 sequence is 16 residues long. The V gene lost 0 bases and the J gene lost 1 base, with 7 bases spanning the gap. From germline, CDR1 is LGHNA and CDR2 YSLEER. The chain's CDR3 is CASSQDTGSGANVLTF. The CDR3 DNA follows: TGCGCCAGCAGCCAAGACACAGGGTCTGGGGCCAACGTCCTGACTTTC.

The V and J genes are TRBV25-1 and TRBJ2-3, with a weak D call TRBD1 (6 bases). Germline CDR1 reads MGHDK; CDR2 reads SYGVNS. V was clipped by 6 bases and J by 11 bases, with 15 bases between them. The CDR3 loop spans 12 amino acids. CDR3: CASRPGELLQYF. CDR3 sequence (DNA): TGTGCCAGCAGACCAGGGGAGCTTTTGCAGTATTTT.

The chain recombines TRBV28 with TRBJ2-5; weak D call: TRBD1 (6 bases). V lost 10 bases and J lost 5, with 17 bases in between. The CDR3 covers 13 residues. The germline V gene has CDR1 MDHEN and CDR2 SYDVKM. CDR3 bases: TGTGCCATCGAGACAGGCCGAGGGGAGACCCAGTACTTC. Protein sequence: CAIETGRGETQYF.

The DNA for the CDR3 is TGTGCCAGTAGTAGAACGGGGATCACTAATGAAAAACTGTTTTTT. This translates into CASSRTGITNEKLFF. The chain employs TRBV19 and TRBJ1-4; the D is unclear. The germline V gene has CDR1 LNHDA and CDR2 SQIVND (reference sequence). The V gene lost 4 bases and the J gene lost 2 bases, with 11 bases spanning the gap. The CDR3 totals 15 residues.

The chain carries TRBV16 and TRBJ1-5; a weak D match, TRBD1 (6 bases). Per germline, CDR1 KGHSY and CDR2 FQNENV. The CDR3 is 15 amino acids. Deletions cut 3 bases from V and 1 base from J, with 10 bases between. The CDR3 region has the DNA TGTGCCAGCAGCCAGGGGGGGGCCAGCAATCAGCCCCAGCATTTT. It encodes CASSQGGASNQPQHF.

In this sample, this clone turned up once. The DNA for the CDR3 is TGTGCCAGCACGGGGAAAACCGGACAGGGGGCTACCCTCGCGAACACCGGGGAGCTGTTTTTT. Translation: CASTGKTGQGATLANTGELFF. The chain recombines TRBV3-1 (or the pseudogene TRBV3-2) with TRBJ2-2, with TRBD1 identical over 11 bases. The CDR3 length is 21 residues. The V and J ends lost 7 bases and 0 bases, in that order; junction bases with no gene match: 19. In germline, CDR1 is LGHDT, CDR2 YNNKEL (reference sequence).

This clone was recorded once. This chain links TRBV10-3 with TRBJ1-2, with 7 bases identical to TRBD1. Per germline, CDR1 ENHRY and CDR2 SYGVKD. V gave up 5 bases and J gave up 1 base; unmatched junction bases: 10. This CDR3 has 16 residues. The CDR3 loop reads CAISRAGTADNYGYTF. The CDR3 nucleotides read TGTGCCATCAGTAGGGCCGGGACAGCCGATAACTATGGCTACACCTTC.

This clone was detected a few times. V usage is TRBV10-3 and J usage is TRBJ1-6, with a possible D match to TRBD1 (5 bases). The germline V gene has CDR1 ENHRY and CDR2 SYGVKD. The germline V and J ends were trimmed by 2 bases and 10 bases, with 15 bases remaining between them. The CDR3 spans 15 residues. The CDR3 reads CAISEEPAGQSPLHF. The CDR3 nucleotides read TGTGCCATCAGTGAGGAACCGGCAGGGCAATCACCCCTCCACTTT.

V gene TRBV19 combines with J gene TRBJ2-2; TRBD1 aligns across 7 bases. The trim removed 6 bases at V and 0 bases at J, leaving 4 bases unmatched. Per the germline V gene, CDR1 is LNHDA and CDR2 is SQIVND (reference sequence). This CDR3 has 15 residues. The CDR3 DNA reads TGTGCCAGTAGCCAGGGGGATTCGAACACCGGGGAGCTGTTTTTT. Its protein is CASSQGDSNTGELFF.

The rearrangement links TRBV5-1 to TRBJ2-1, with D perhaps matching TRBD2 (6 bases). The CDR3 is 17 residues long. V lost 0 bases and J 0 bases, leaving 13 bases between the germline ends. Germline V gene data show CDR1 as SGHRS and CDR2 as YFSETQ. CDR3 amino acids: CASSLGPSDNSYNEQFF. DNA for the CDR3: TGCGCCAGCAGCTTGGGACCTAGCGACAACTCCTACAATGAGCAGTTCTTC.

V usage is TRBV7-2 and J usage is TRBJ2-7, with 8 positions matching TRBD2. This CDR3 region has 15 residues. The ends lost 3 bases at V and 2 bases at J; junction bases unmatched: 6. CDR1 is SGHTA, CDR2 FQGNSA, per germline. CDR3 protein: CASSFSGGDPYEQYF. The CDR3 bases are TGTGCCAGCAGCTTCTCGGGAGGGGACCCCTACGAGCAGTACTTC. Using reference TRBV7-2 and TRBJ2-7 for the parts outside the CDR3, the full variable domain is GAGVSQSPSNKVTEKGKDVELRCDPISGHTALYWYRQSLGQGLEFLIYFQGNSAPDKSGLPSDRFSAERTGGSVSTLTIQRTQQEDSAVYLCASSFSGGDPYEQYFGPGTRLTVT.

The rearrangement links TRBV29-1 to TRBJ1-2, with D tentatively TRBD1 (6 bases). Germline V lookup: CDR1 SQVTM, CDR2 ANQGSEA. V lost 5 bases and J lost 1, with 14 bases in between. The CDR3 is 14 amino acids. In DNA form, the CDR3 reads TGCAGCGTTACTCCGACAGGAATTAACTATGGCTACACCTTC. Amino acid sequence: CSVTPTGINYGYTF.

At least ten counts were recorded for this clone. The gene calls are TRBV3-1 (or the pseudogene TRBV3-2) and TRBJ1-2; TRBD1 matches 9 bases. CDR1 is LGHDT and CDR2 is YNNKEL in the germline V gene (reference sequence). The CDR3 is 18 residues long. J lost 0 bases, V lost 6 bases, and 14 bases had no gene match. This CDR3 is CASSHTAGQGSANYGYTF. The CDR3 DNA reads TGTGCCAGCAGTCATACCGCGGGACAGGGTTCAGCTAACTATGGCTACACCTTC.

The chain has TRBV5-1 and TRBJ1-4; 8 bases map to TRBD1. The germline CDR1 and CDR2 sequences are SGHRS and YFSETQ. The ends lost 5 bases at V and 6 bases at J; junction bases unmatched: 6. CDR3 length: 14 amino acids. CDR3 DNA: TGCGCCAGCAGAAAGGACAGGGTAGATGAAAAACTGTTTTTT. Protein product: CASRKDRVDEKLFF. Complete variable domain (other parts from reference TRBV5-1 and TRBJ1-4): KAGVTQTPRYLIKTRGQQVTLSCSPISGHRSVSWYQQTPGQGLQFLFEYFSETQRNKGNFPGRFSGRQFSNSRSEMNVSTLELGDSALYLCASRKDRVDEKLFFGSGTQLSVL.

The genes are TRBV28 and TRBJ1-2, with D hard to call. The CDR3 sequence is 12 residues long. Germline V gives CDR1 MDHEN, CDR2 SYDVKM. Trimming left V 8 bases short and J 4 bases short, with 11 bases between. CDR3: CASGRMGYGYTF. The DNA for the CDR3 is TGTGCCAGCGGCAGGATGGGCTATGGCTACACCTTC.

The chain recombines TRBV7-9 with TRBJ2-7; 13 bases match TRBD2. The CDR3 loop spans 17 amino acids. After removal of 5 bases from V and 2 bases from J, the junction contained 9 bases not matched to a gene. Per the germline V gene, CDR1 is SEHNR and CDR2 is FQNEAQ (reference sequence). The CDR3 loop is CASSTYPGLAGTYEQYF. For the CDR3, the DNA is TGTGCCAGCAGCACCTACCCGGGACTAGCGGGAACCTACGAGCAGTACTTC.

The chain carries TRBV25-1 and TRBJ2-7, with 9 bases aligning to TRBD1. The germline V gene has CDR1 MGHDK and CDR2 SYGVNS. After removal of 6 bases from V and 3 bases from J, the junction contained 3 bases not matched to a gene. The length of the CDR3 is 13 residues. The CDR3 loop reads CASRGTGHYEQYF. The CDR3, as DNA: TGTGCCAGCAGGGGGACAGGGCACTACGAGCAGTACTTC.

The chain carries TRBV12-3 or TRBV12-4 and TRBJ2-7; D unclear. The V and J ends lost 6 bases and 1 base respectively, with 4 bases between them. The CDR3 totals 11 residues. The CDR3 DNA follows: TGTGCCAGCAGGTATTCCTACGAGCAGTACTTC. This sequence encodes CASRYSYEQYF.

DNA for the CDR3: TGTGCCAGCAGCCGGACTAGCGGAGACAATGAGCAGTTCTTC. Protein product: CASSRTSGDNEQFF. This chain joins TRBV16 and TRBJ2-1; 10 bases fit TRBD2. With V trimmed by 4 bases and J by 5 bases, 2 bases remained unmatched. The CDR3 extends over 14 amino acids. In germline, CDR1 is KGHSY, CDR2 FQNENV.

J is TRBJ1-1 and V is TRBV6-1; D call uncertain. CDR3 size: 13 residues. Looked up from germline, CDR1 is MNHNS and CDR2 is SASEGT. Trimming took 2 bases from V and 1 from J, leaving 5 bases between them. This CDR3 reads CASSEWANTEAFF. CDR3 bases: TGTGCCAGCAGTGAATGGGCGAACACTGAAGCTTTCTTT.

V usage is TRBV4-2 and J usage is TRBJ1-4; a weak D match, TRBD1 (6 bases). Trimming took off 4 bases at V and 0 bases at J, with 12 bases between the two ends. CDR1 and CDR2 (germline): LGHNA, YNFKEQ. The CDR3 has 16 amino acids. The CDR3 region is CASSLGQSTTNEKLFF. CDR3 sequence (DNA): TGTGCCAGCAGCCTGGGACAATCTACAACTAATGAAAAACTGTTTTTT.

This sequence joins TRBV5-6 and TRBJ2-1; 7 positions agree with TRBD2. The length of the CDR3 is 13 residues. Per the germline V gene, CDR1 is SGHDT and CDR2 is YYEEEE. V shed 7 bases and J 6 bases; nucleotides not matched to a gene: 7. The CDR3 here is CASYRDYGNEQFF. For the CDR3, the DNA is TGTGCCAGCTACCGGGACTATGGCAATGAGCAGTTCTTC.

This chain links TRBV7-6 with TRBJ2-7, with 7 bases lining up with TRBD2. Germline V gene data show CDR1 as SGHVS and CDR2 as FNYEAQ. Trimming took 0 bases from V and 0 from J; bases not matched to a gene: 8. The CDR3 consists of 17 residues. CDR3 in amino acids: CASSLAVLTSASYEQYF. DNA of the CDR3: TGTGCCAGCAGCTTAGCGGTTTTAACTAGCGCCTCCTACGAGCAGTACTTC.

This chain joins TRBV7-8 and TRBJ2-2, with D possibly being TRBD2 (5 bases). V was clipped by 0 bases and J by 4 bases, with 9 bases between them. The CDR3 has 15 residues. Germline V gives CDR1 SGHVS, CDR2 FQNEAQ. The DNA of the CDR3 is TGTGCCAGCAGCTTAGCCCCGGGAAGCACCGGGGAGCTGTTTTTT. Amino acid sequence: CASSLAPGSTGELFF.

This chain connects TRBV5-1 to TRBJ2-5, with D maybe TRBD1 (5 bases). Germline lookup yields CDR1 SGHRS and CDR2 YFSETQ. The CDR3 sequence is 12 residues long. V was cut by 7 bases and J by 5 bases, with 12 bases left in between. DNA for the CDR3: TGCGCCAGCGGAACAGGTCCTGAGACCCAGTACTTC. Amino acid sequence: CASGTGPETQYF.

V and J are TRBV28 and TRBJ1-1, with 9 positions matching TRBD1. Germline trimming cut 4 bases from V and 1 base from J; bases unmatched to any gene: 7. Germline values: CDR1 MDHEN, CDR2 SYDVKM. This CDR3 region has 16 residues. CDR3 in DNA: TGTGCCAGCAGTTACACAGGACAGGGGACGAACACTGAAGCTTTCTTT. Its protein product is CASSYTGQGTNTEAFF.

This clone was observed a handful of times. The chain links TRBV6-1 to TRBJ2-5; D remains unclear. V was cut by 3 bases and J by 2 bases, with 7 bases left in between. Germline V gene lookup returns CDR1 MNHNS and CDR2 SASEGT. The CDR3 runs 13 residues. For the CDR3, the DNA is TGTGCCAGCAGTGAGCGTCCGCAAGAGACCCAGTACTTC. Residues: CASSERPQETQYF.

V gene TRBV19 combines with J gene TRBJ1-2; D may be TRBD1 (5 bases). Germline CDR1 reads LNHDA; CDR2 reads SQIVND (reference sequence). CDR3 length equals 14 residues. V lost 6 bases and J 8 bases, leaving 19 bases between the germline ends. The CDR3 protein is CASSPRTGLWGYTF. The CDR3 region has the DNA TGTGCCAGTAGCCCCCGGACGGGACTATGGGGCTACACCTTC.

This clone was recorded only once. The rearrangement uses TRBV7-9 and TRBJ2-3, with 9 bases lining up with TRBD1. The trim removed 5 bases at V and 8 bases at J, leaving 11 bases unmatched. The germline CDR1 and CDR2 sequences are SEHNR and FQNEAQ (reference sequence). The CDR3 has 15 residues. CDR3 bases: TGTGCCAGCAGCCCAGGGACAGGGCATTCCGGTACGCAGTATTTT. It is translated as CASSPGTGHSGTQYF. The complete variable domain, with remaining parts taken from reference TRBV7-9 and TRBJ2-3, reads DTGVSQNPRHKITKRGQNVTFRCDPISEHNRLYWYRQTLGQGPEFLTYFQNEAQLEKSRLLSDRFSAERPKGSFSTLEIQRTEQGDSAMYLCASSPGTGHSGTQYFGPGTRLTVL.